The rows below give T cell receptor beta chains drawn from one sample of a study of cytomegalovirus exposure and HLA in healthy donors. Sequenced by immunoSEQ multiplex PCR; TCRdb stores in-frame clones only, minus some. Among 120,000 or so clones, roughly 80% were seen once, and the ten largest hold over 3.5%. What was sequenced was PBMCs. The source of these receptors is a woman aged 40 to 55 in good health and CMV-seronegative. Both conserved end residues are part of each CDR3. Fields, in order: V gene, J gene, D gene, clone size, CDR3 DNA, CDR3 protein. The D gene is left open where the match is weak. Rows may omit the clone size; those that give it use once, few, many or a size class.

TRBV10-3	TRBJ2-2	TRBD2	-	TGTGCCATCAGACCGCGGGGGGAGAACACCGGGGAGCTGTTTTTT	CAIRPRGENTGELFF
TRBV7-2	TRBJ2-5	-	-	TGTGCCAGCAGCCCCTGGACTGGCGAAGAGACCCAGTACTTC	CASSPWTGEETQYF
TRBV5-1	TRBJ1-1	TRBD1	once	TGCGCCAGCAGCTTGGGCCCAAACAGGGGGCTCATCACTGAAGCTTTCTTT	CASSLGPNRGLITEAFF
TRBV19	TRBJ1-2	-	few	TGTGCCAGTAGTATCCAGGGGCGCCTTGGCTACACCTTC	CASSIQGRLGYTF
TRBV7-9	TRBJ1-4	TRBD1	few	TGTGCCAGCTCCGGGACAGGGGGTGAAAAACTGTTTTTT	CASSGTGGEKLFF
TRBV27	TRBJ2-7	TRBD2	-	TGTGCCAGCAGTTTCCAAGCGGGGGGGTACGAGCAGTACTTC	CASSFQAGGYEQYF
TRBV27	TRBJ2-7	-	-	TGTGCCAGCAGTACTCCGGGAAGCTACGAGCAGTACTTC	CASSTPGSYEQYF
TRBV7-2	TRBJ2-3	-	-	TGTGCCAGCAGCCCGGTTTTAGGCACAGATACGCAGTATTTT	CASSPVLGTDTQYF
TRBV30	TRBJ1-1	-	once	TGTGCCGTGGCGGGTGACACTGAAGCTTTCTTT	CAVAGDTEAFF
TRBV7-9	TRBJ2-5	-	-	TGTGCCAGCAGCCCAAGTCGGGGGTTCCAAGAGACCCAGTACTTC	CASSPSRGFQETQYF
TRBV7-9	TRBJ2-7	-	-	TGTGCCAGCAGCCCTAGTCAAGGGGAACTCTACGAGCAGTACTTC	CASSPSQGELYEQYF
TRBV5-4	TRBJ2-7	TRBD1	once	TGTGCCAGCAGCTCCGACAGGGTAGACGAGCAGTACTTC	CASSSDRVDEQYF
TRBV25-1	TRBJ1-4	-	-	TGTGCCAGCAGTGAAAGACGTGGCAGGGGCCCTCTTAATGAAAAACTGTTTTTT	CASSERRGRGPLNEKLFF
TRBV7-9	TRBJ2-3	-	-	TGTGCCAGCAGCTTAGGACTCTCTAGCACAGATACGCAGTATTTT	CASSLGLSSTDTQYF
TRBV29-1	TRBJ2-4	-	-	TGCAGCGTGACTCTAGCCAAAAACATTCAGTACTTC	CSVTLAKNIQYF
TRBV18	TRBJ2-1	TRBD2	once	TGTGCCAGCTCACCACCGGGCAGGGCATCGACTAGCGGGACCTACAATGAGCAGTTCTTC	CASSPPGRASTSGTYNEQFF
TRBV28	TRBJ1-3	-	-	TGTGCCAGCAGTTTAACTAGGGCCCAAATAAACACCATATATTTT	CASSLTRAQINTIYF
TRBV28	TRBJ1-2	-	-	TGTGCCAGCAGTCGTCTCCCAGTCAGCGCCTATGGCTACACCTTC	CASSRLPVSAYGYTF
TRBV7-3	TRBJ2-1	TRBD2	-	TGTGCCAGCAGCTTAACAACTAGCGAGAATGAGCAGTTCTTC	CASSLTTSENEQFF
TRBV2	TRBJ2-7	-	-	TGTGCCAGCAGTGCAGCCAGCTCCTACGAGCAGTACTTC	CASSAASSYEQYF
TRBV6-1	TRBJ1-4	TRBD1	-	TGTGCCAGCAGTGGCCAGGGGGTGATGGCTGAAAAACTGTTTTTT	CASSGQGVMAEKLFF
TRBV11-1	TRBJ2-5	TRBD2	-	TGTGCCAGCAGCCCAAGCGGGATGGAGACCCAGTACTTC	CASSPSGMETQYF
TRBV7-2	TRBJ1-4	-	-	TGTGCCAGCAGCTTATACGCCCTTGGGAGGGCAACTAATGAAAAACTGTTTTTT	CASSLYALGRATNEKLFF
TRBV23-1	TRBJ2-7	TRBD1	-	TGCGCCAGCAGTCAACGGCAGGGACAGCAATCCTCCTACGAGCAGTACTTC	CASSQRQGQQSSYEQYF
TRBV11-2	TRBJ2-1	TRBD1	-	TGTGCCAGCAGCCCGAAGAGGGGGCCCCCGCCCTACAATGAGCAGTTCTTC	CASSPKRGPPPYNEQFF
TRBV4-2	TRBJ2-3	-	-	TGTGCCAGCAGCCAGACTAGTGACGATACGCAGTATTTT	CASSQTSDDTQYF
TRBV4-2	TRBJ2-6	-	-	TGTGCCAGCAGCATTCAAAGGGCCAACGTCCTGACTTTC	CASSIQRANVLTF
TRBV9	TRBJ1-1	-	-	TGTGCCAGCAGCGGGGGGCCTATCGCTGAAGCTTTCTTT	CASSGGPIAEAFF
TRBV4-3	TRBJ2-3	-	few	TGCGCCAGCAGCCAGGGAGCCATAGGGACGCAGTATTTT	CASSQGAIGTQYF
TRBV10-3	TRBJ2-7	TRBD2	-	TGTGCCATCAGTGGGACTAGCTTCGGCAACGAGCAGTACTTC	CAISGTSFGNEQYF
TRBV6-5	TRBJ2-1	-	-	TGTGCCAGCAGTTACTCGGGGCAGGAGCAGTTCTTC	CASSYSGQEQFF
TRBV15	TRBJ1-2	TRBD1	-	TGTGCCACCAGCCTCCCAGACAGGGTCTATGGCTACACCTTC	CATSLPDRVYGYTF
TRBV27	TRBJ1-1	TRBD1	-	TGTGCCAGCAGTTTTCGACAGGGAGTGACTGAAGCTTTCTTT	CASSFRQGVTEAFF
TRBV2	TRBJ2-1	-	-	TGTGCCAGCAGAGGGACAATCTACAATGAGCAGTTCTTC	CASRGTIYNEQFF
TRBV4-3	TRBJ2-7	TRBD2	-	TGCGCCAGCAGCCAAGGCACTCCGCACAATAGCGGGAGTGCCTACGAGCAGTACTTC	CASSQGTPHNSGSAYEQYF
TRBV28	TRBJ2-1	-	-	TGTGCCAGCATAGGGGGACGACAGTACAATGAGCAGTTCTTC	CASIGGRQYNEQFF
TRBV7-8	TRBJ2-6	TRBD1	-	TGTGCCAGCAGGCCAGACAGGGGGCGAGGGTATGACGTCCTGACTTTC	CASRPDRGRGYDVLTF
TRBV27	TRBJ2-7	TRBD2	few	TGTGCCAGCAGCTCCCTGACTAGCGGGAGATACGAGCAGTACTTC	CASSSLTSGRYEQYF
TRBV2	TRBJ2-1	TRBD2	-	TGTGCCAGCAGGCTCCGGACTAGCGGGGCCAATGAGCAGTTCTTC	CASRLRTSGANEQFF
TRBV5-1	TRBJ2-3	-	-	TGCGCCAGCAGCTTGGCTAGCACAGATACGCAGTATTTT	CASSLASTDTQYF
TRBV2	TRBJ2-5	TRBD2	-	TGTGCCAGCAGTGCCATAGCGGGATCAGGTTCGGAGACCCAGTACTTC	CASSAIAGSGSETQYF
TRBV7-2	TRBJ1-5	TRBD1	-	TGTGCCAGCAGCTTAGGACAGGGGGTGCATCAGCCCCAGCATTTT	CASSLGQGVHQPQHF
TRBV23-1	TRBJ1-4	-	few	TGCGCCAGCAGCCTCAATCCGGGTTTAGCTAATGAAAAACTGTTTTTT	CASSLNPGLANEKLFF
TRBV18	TRBJ1-4	TRBD1	-	TGTGCCAGCTCATACTCCGGGACAGGCAATGAAAAACTGTTTTTT	CASSYSGTGNEKLFF
TRBV27	TRBJ2-1	-	-	TGTGCCAGCAGTTTAATCGGGACACGGTCCTACAATGAGCAGTTCTTC	CASSLIGTRSYNEQFF
TRBV7-6	TRBJ2-1	-	-	TGTGCCAGCAGCCCGGGGACCGGGGGTGAGCAGTTCTTC	CASSPGTGGEQFF
TRBV25-1	TRBJ1-1	-	-	TGTGCCAGCAGCCCGGGCACTGAAGCTTTCTTT	CASSPGTEAFF
TRBV2	TRBJ2-2	TRBD1	-	TGTGCCAGCAGGGGACAGTGGAACACCGGGGAGCTGTTTTTT	CASRGQWNTGELFF
TRBV4-3	TRBJ1-5	TRBD1	once	TGCGCCAGCAGCCGAGACAGGGAAGAGGTGTCCCAGCCCCAGCATTTT	CASSRDREEVSQPQHF
TRBV21-1	TRBJ2-7	-	-	TGTGCCAGCAGCATAATCCACAGGGTCCGCTACGAGCAGTACTTC	CASSIIHRVRYEQYF
TRBV19	TRBJ1-6	-	-	TGTGCCAGTAGTACCGTGGGGGGGGGCCAGGCAGCCCCACCCCTCCACTTT	CASSTVGGGQAAPPLHF
TRBV6-5	TRBJ1-1	TRBD1	-	TGTGCCAGCAGGACAGGGGGGGCTGAAGCTTTCTTT	CASRTGGAEAFF